This T cell receptor (beta chain) is from a study of T cell responses to AZD1222 COVID-19 vaccine. Overall study results and limits: Just six people given AZD1222 tested seropositive at baseline. There were vaccine-associated CD4 TCRs across spike, dominant at 160-218 and 743-854.

The table came from immunoSEQ multiplex PCR; TCRdb's copy has only in-frame clones and leaves some out. The data contain some 88,000 clones, about 90% of them singletons. Note on this clone: What it binds is not known.

V was clipped by 5 bases and J by 10 bases; unmatched bases: 7. The CDR3 runs 14 residues. In germline, CDR1 is SNHLY, CDR2 FYNNEI. This specimen was peripheral blood, taken on day 0 of AZD1222 vaccination. The receptor was isolated from an adult in good health. The J gene is TRBJ2-2, the V gene TRBV2; TRBD1 matches at 10 bases. The CDR3 nucleotides read TGTGCCAGCAGTCTAGACAGGGGGCGGGAGGAGCTGTTTTTT. Translating gives CASSLDRGREELFF.